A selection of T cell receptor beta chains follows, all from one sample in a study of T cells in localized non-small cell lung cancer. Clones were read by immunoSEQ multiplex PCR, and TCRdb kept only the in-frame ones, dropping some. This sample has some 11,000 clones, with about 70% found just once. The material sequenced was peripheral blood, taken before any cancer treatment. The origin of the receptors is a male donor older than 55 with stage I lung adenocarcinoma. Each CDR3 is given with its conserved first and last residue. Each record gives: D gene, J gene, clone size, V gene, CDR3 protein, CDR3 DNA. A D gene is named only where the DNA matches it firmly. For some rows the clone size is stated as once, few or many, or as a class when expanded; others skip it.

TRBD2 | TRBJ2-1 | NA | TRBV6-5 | CASSYLAGVLNEQFF | TGTGCCAGCAGTTACCTAGCGGGGGTACTCAATGAGCAGTTCTTC
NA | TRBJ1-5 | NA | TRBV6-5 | CASGAPGQTKPQHF | TGTGCCAGCGGTGCCCCGGGCCAGACTAAGCCCCAGCATTTT
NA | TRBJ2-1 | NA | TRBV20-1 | CSAIGISEQFF | TGCAGTGCCATAGGGATAAGTGAGCAGTTCTTC
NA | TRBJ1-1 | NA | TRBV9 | CASSVGLGNTEAFF | TGTGCCAGCAGCGTAGGACTAGGGAACACTGAAGCTTTCTTT
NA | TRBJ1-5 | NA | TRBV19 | CASSSRLGRGQIAYNQPHHF | TGTGCCAGTAGTTCTCGACTAGGACGGGGGCAAATTGCCTACAATCAGCCCCATCATTTT
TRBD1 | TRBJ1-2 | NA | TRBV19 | CASSIDYGQGGYGYTF | TGTGCCAGTAGTATAGATTACGGACAGGGAGGCTATGGCTACACCTTC
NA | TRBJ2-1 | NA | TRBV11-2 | CASHPSTSGVGNEQFF | TGTGCCAGCCACCCAAGTACCTCAGGGGTTGGGAATGAGCAGTTCTTC
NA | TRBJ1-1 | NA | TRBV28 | CASSLLGGAEAFF | TGTGCCAGCAGTTTACTTGGGGGTGCTGAAGCTTTCTTT
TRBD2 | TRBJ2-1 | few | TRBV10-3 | CAISSGGEDEQFF | TGTGCCATCAGTAGCGGGGGGGAGGATGAGCAGTTCTTC
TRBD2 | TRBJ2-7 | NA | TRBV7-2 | CASSLASGQTYEQYF | TGTGCCAGCAGCTTAGCTAGCGGGCAAACCTACGAGCAGTACTTC